This T cell receptor (beta chain) was obtained from a study of shared clonotypes between healthy human individuals. Study-wide context: The donor pool was made up of a couple of women and a few men aged 18 to 49. General study points: Only blood underwent sampling, and tissue repertoires likely differ. Relative to memory subsets, naive subsets generally showed larger estimated richness.

CDR1 and CDR2 from the germline V gene are MDHEN and SYDVKM. Trimming pared 6 bases from V and 8 bases from J, leaving 13 bases between. The CDR3 contains 12 residues. In regard to this clone: The antigen is not known.

TCRdb keeps only in-frame clones here, not all; method: immunoSEQ multiplex PCR. Found here are more than 2 million clones, around 95% of them singletons; the top ten hold more than 0.1%. The source material was naive CD4+ T cells sorted from blood. Subset indicated: CD45RA+ positively selected. The chain links TRBV28 to TRBJ1-2; no firm D call. The TCR originated in a young man in good health. CDR3 DNA sequence: TGTGCCAGCAGCTTCGACCGGGAGGGCTACACCTTC. It encodes CASSFDREGYTF.